This T cell receptor beta chain was sequenced for a study of shared clonotypes between healthy human individuals (dated by TCRdb to 2018 to 2020). General notes on the study: The cohort included a few men and a couple of women between 18 and 49 years of age. Per donor, three plates each were used for CD4 naive and CD4 memory, two for CD8 naive, and one for CD8 memory. To estimate repertoire size and how much clonotype sharing occurs between individuals, the study deeply sequenced the blood TCR repertoires of several healthy adults. To increase sequencing depth and limit assay-specific biases, TCR repertoire library preparation and sequencing were carried out by different laboratories using diverse techniques. Per donor, leukapheresis produced somewhere between about 0.9 and 9.5 billion PBMCs. What the research found in general, with its limitations: Compared with non-shared clonotypes, the clonotypes found in all four sorted-subset donors had higher generation probabilities. Across four donors, around 5.4% of naive CD4, more than 3% of naive CD8, under 2.5% of memory CD4, and about 0.4% of memory CD8 clonotypes were shared. Estimated clonotype richness was generally larger for naive than for memory subsets. Pairwise subsampling indicated that sequencing depth was expected to affect the degree of clonotype sharing among donors. Because the study included a small number of donors, the genetic and exposure-history diversity represented was limited. Only blood was sampled, and tissue TCR repertoires likely differ from those in blood. Rarefaction of sorted-subset datasets indicated incomplete sequencing despite the large sequencing depth.

CD8 naive samples consisted of CD45RO-negative cells that were positively selected for CCR7, yielding a CD45RA+CCR7+ population without TemRA cells. The donors were healthy, HIV-negative adults with no recently reported acute infections or vaccinations. All donors were Caucasian adults living in Nashville, Tennessee, USA. After blood collection by leukapheresis, PBMCs were isolated using Ficoll-Histopaque density gradient centrifugation and then cryopreserved in the vapor phase of liquid nitrogen. Analytical flow cytometry was used to check the purity and quantity of each magnetically sorted T cell population. From each sorted fraction, genomic DNA was isolated and quantified by UV absorbance on a Nanodrop 2000c. CDR1 and CDR2 (MNHEY, SMNVEV) derive from the germline V gene (reference sequence). Including cysteine and phenylalanine, the CDR3 has 15 amino acids. Only the CDR3 DNA stays, 45 bases, in frame from base 1. V drops 4 bases and J drops 0 bases, leaving 13 bases in between.

Turning to this clone: The antigen it recognizes is unknown. One base away there is no much larger clone; base qualities are not given.

Using the deep immunoSEQ assay, multiplex PCR amplified TCR CDR3 regions from genomic DNA. Extracted genomic DNA from each cell subset was distributed evenly across all wells of several immunoSEQ 96-well plates, and each plate was treated as a replicate. For sorted subsets, approximately 200 ng of genomic DNA, equivalent to some 33,000 T cell genomes, went into each replicate PCR. The purified libraries were quantified using a Qubit 3.0 fluorometer, sized with a Bioanalyzer 2100, and then quantified again using the KAPA Library Quantification kit. Every immunoSEQ 96-well plate was sequenced on a separate single-read 150-cycle Illumina NextSeq 550 flow cell. The paper's processing steps were these. Because only junctional sequences without quality scores were contained in the immunoSEQ output, filtering matching that applied to full-length reads could not be performed. To assign V/J genes and CDR3, sequences were annotated using PyIR, a Python wrapper for IgBLAST v1.9, with IMGT germline references. Reads were filtered out if the reads had weak V/J assignments (E-value above 1e-6), no CDR3, stop codons, out-of-frame junctions, or ambiguous translated residues. A V3J clonotype was defined by an identical inferred V gene, J gene, and CDR3 amino acid sequence. Percentage overlap between repertoires was calculated by dividing the number of shared unique clonotypes by the size of the smaller repertoire. Richness of each repertoire was evaluated using RTK rarefaction, the Chao1 estimator, and Recon v2.1 estimates of unobserved clonotypes. Generation probabilities were computed with OLGA for all TCRbeta clonotypes obtained by the gDNA method from a handful of donors. TCRdb's version of the immuneACCESS table is confined to in-frame rearrangements and falls short of the full clone set. An unresolved V gene accounts for under half of the shortfall where checked; the remainder is of unknown origin. That table is the source of V, J and clone size, and D and trimming were worked out from the DNA. Recorded for this sample are about 2 million clones; over 85% of them occurred a single time. The ten largest clones take up around 1.1% of the sample.

This TCR was recovered from a man between 18 and 29 years old in good health. This receptor chain uses TRBV27 and TRBJ2-7; the D gene is possibly TRBD2, with 5 bases matching. Sequences were obtained from naive CD8+ T cells sorted from blood. Read against the paper, the sample's cell subset or site label means: CD45RA+CCR7+. In nucleotides, the sequence is TGTGCCAGCAGTTCCCAAAGCGGTAGCTCCTACGAGCAGTACTTC. This sequence encodes CASSSQSGSSYEQYF.